These T cell receptor beta chains were read from a single sample in a study of T cell repertoires in cytomegalovirus infection. TCRdb processed the reads anew with MiXCR; each CDR3 protein has one entry. This sample has approximately 140,000 distinct CDR3 sequences, with under 8.5% found just once. Source material: PBMCs. The receptors stem from a human donor in good health (CMV status not recorded). Some clones in this sample may be carry-over from other donors' samples. The CDR3 runs from the conserved cysteine through the conserved F or W. A D gene is named only where the DNA matches it firmly. Part of the rows lack a size; the others show once, few, many or a class for expanded clones.

>TRBV7-6|TRBJ1-1|many|TRBD1
CASSIGTGESNTEAFF
TGTGCCAGCAGCATTGGGACAGGTGAATCGAACACTGAAGCTTTCTTT
>TRBV7-2|TRBJ2-1|many|.
CASSLAPGGYNEQFF
TGTGCCAGCAGCTTAGCTCCAGGGGGGTACAATGAGCAGTTCTTC
>TRBV7-2|TRBJ2-3|many|.
CASSLSAGRTDTQYF
TGTGCCAGCAGCTTATCTGCGGGGCGCACAGATACGCAGTATTTT
>TRBV20-1|TRBJ1-1|.|TRBD1
CSARDSEMNTEAFF
TGCAGTGCTCGGGACAGTGAGATGAACACTGAAGCTTTCTTT
>TRBV7-6|TRBJ2-7|many|TRBD1
CASSLGRTGGSYEQYF
TGTGCCAGCAGCTTAGGAAGGACAGGGGGCTCCTACGAGCAGTACTTC
>TRBV7-2|TRBJ2-1|many|TRBD2
CATTSGGPYNEQFF
TGTGCCACGACCAGCGGGGGACCCTACAATGAGCAGTTCTTC
>TRBV7-9|TRBJ1-1|many|.
CASSIAGINTEAFF
TGTGCCAGCAGCATCGCTGGGATAAACACTGAAGCTTTCTTT
>TRBV6-5|TRBJ2-7|many|TRBD1
CASSYRQGIDEQYF
TGTGCCAGCAGTTACAGACAGGGAATTGACGAGCAGTACTTC
>TRBV5-5|TRBJ2-3|.|.
CASSFGRRADTQYF
TGTGCCAGCAGCTTCGGACGTCGCGCAGATACGCAGTATTTT
>TRBV20-1|TRBJ1-2|.|.
CSGGGGTNGYTF
TGCAGTGGGGGGGGGGGAACGAATGGCTACACCTTC